Shown below are 10 T cell receptor beta chains from a single sample sequenced in a study of memory CD4+ T cells and cytomegalovirus serostatus. Sequencing was performed with immunoSEQ multiplex PCR; in TCRdb, only in-frame clones are kept and a portion is missing. The repertoire holds 35,000 to 45,000 clones, with around 80% as singletons. Single viable CD3+CD4+CD8-CD45RO+ cells were sorted as the memory CD4+ T cells. The sequenced material came from memory CD4+ T cells from blood. All receptors derive from an adult in good health and CMV-seronegative.

V gene TRBV11-3 combines with J gene TRBJ2-5; a weak D match, TRBD2 (6 bases). The CDR3 length is 14 residues. From germline, CDR1 is SGHNT and CDR2 YENEEA. The germline V and J ends were trimmed by 1 base and 6 bases, with 12 bases remaining between them. The CDR3 nucleotides are TGTGCCAGCAGCTTAGTGGCTAGCGCGCAGACCCAGTACTTC. It codes for CASSLVASAQTQYF.

The J gene is TRBJ2-7, the V gene TRBV19; 10 bases map to TRBD1. Germline CDR1 reads LNHDA; CDR2 reads SQIVND (reference sequence). V lost 4 bases and J lost 5; bases outside the gene matches: 5. This CDR3 contains 14 residues. The CDR3 loop is CASSRQGAADEQYF. The CDR3 region has the DNA TGTGCCAGTAGTAGACAGGGGGCGGCTGACGAGCAGTACTTC.

The V and J genes are TRBV2 and TRBJ2-1; 7 nucleotides line up with TRBD2. This CDR3 region has 13 residues. Losses at the gene ends were 8 bases for V and 2 bases for J; bases not matched to a gene: 3. CDR1 and CDR2 (germline): SNHLY, FYNNEI. The CDR3 coding sequence is TGTGCCAGCTCGCGGGAGACCTACAATGAGCAGTTCTTC. Amino acids: CASSRETYNEQFF.

This clone was seen a handful of times. The rearrangement links TRBV7-8 to TRBJ2-2, with 7 bases lining up with TRBD1. CDR1 and CDR2 (germline): SGHVS, FQNEAQ. V dropped 1 base and J dropped 4; count of bases not matched to a gene: 6. The CDR3 totals 16 residues. CDR3 nucleotides: TGTGCCAGCAGCTTAGGAAGGGGACAGCGCACCGGGGAGCTGTTTTTT. Its protein is CASSLGRGQRTGELFF.

The rearrangement links TRBV7-6 to TRBJ2-2; 10 positions agree with TRBD2. The CDR3 has 17 residues. CDR1 is SGHVS, CDR2 FNYEAQ, per germline. Trimming at V came to 5 bases and at J to 1 base, leaving 7 bases not matched to a gene. The CDR3 sequence is CASSGPSSGGNTGELFF. The CDR3 region has the DNA TGTGCCAGCAGCGGCCCCTCTAGCGGGGGGAACACCGGGGAGCTGTTTTTT.

The rearrangement links TRBV2 to TRBJ1-1; a weak D match, TRBD1 (5 bases). The V end was cut by 8 bases, the J end by 1 base, with 11 bases between. Germline lookup yields CDR1 SNHLY and CDR2 FYNNEI. The CDR3 has 13 residues. The CDR3 DNA sequence: TGTGCCAGCTCCCAGGGTGAGAACACTGAAGCTTTCTTT. Its translation: CASSQGENTEAFF.

The chain links TRBV10-3 to TRBJ1-4; TRBD1 might be the D (6 bases). CDR1 is ENHRY, CDR2 SYGVKD, per germline. This CDR3 contains 14 residues. V was cut by 5 bases and J by 8 bases, with 15 bases left in between. The CDR3 region is CAISPGGGREKLFF. Written as DNA, the CDR3 is TGTGCCATCAGTCCTGGGGGGGGCCGAGAAAAACTGTTTTTT.

This clone was seen just once. V is TRBV28 and J is TRBJ2-7, with D unresolved. Trimming took off 4 bases at V and 1 base at J, with 14 bases between the two ends. The CDR3 spans 15 residues. Germline-derived CDR1 and CDR2 are MDHEN and SYDVKM. CDR3 nucleotides: TGTGCCAGCAGTTCGCCCTCCTCAGGTTCCTACGAGCAGTACTTC. This encodes CASSSPSSGSYEQYF.

The rearrangement uses TRBV2 and TRBJ1-2; TRBD1 might be the D (5 bases). The V gene lost 1 base and the J gene lost 3 bases, with 21 bases spanning the gap. The germline CDR1 and CDR2 sequences are SNHLY and FYNNEI. This CDR3 has 18 residues. The chain's CDR3 is CASSEEGGLVGQDYGYTF. In DNA form, the CDR3 reads TGTGCCAGCAGTGAAGAGGGTGGGTTAGTGGGGCAAGACTATGGCTACACCTTC.

This chain joins TRBV27 and TRBJ2-7, with a tentative D call TRBD2 (5 bases). The CDR3 is 16 amino acids. Germline V gene data show CDR1 as MNHEY and CDR2 as SMNVEV (reference sequence). V gave up 2 bases and J gave up 1 base, with 15 bases separating them. CDR3 coding DNA: TGTGCCAGCAGTTTAGGCCGGCCCGGGATATCCTACGAGCAGTACTTC. Translating gives CASSLGRPGISYEQYF.